This T cell receptor beta chain came from a study of CD4+ T cells in melanoma (dated by TCRdb to between 2021 and 2024). Study-wide context: The study examined neoantigen-specific CD4+ T cells in human melanoma.

Study-wide findings and limitations: Neoantigen-specific CD4+ T cells in melanoma were reported to show diverse differentiation states. The report described a correlation between neoantigen-specific CD4+ T cells and the function of CD8+ T cells, macrophages and B cells.

The donors were melanoma patients. The CDR3, from cysteine to phenylalanine, totals 17 residues. CDR3 DNA only is kept here, 51 bases in frame from base 1. From a lookup of the germline V gene, CDR1 and CDR2 are SGHDT and YYEEEE. The junction shows trimming of 2 bases on V and 5 bases on J, and the gene matches do not reach 12 bases of it. The protocol used for the library was the immunoSEQ multiplex PCR assay. TCRdb's version of the immuneACCESS table is confined to in-frame rearrangements and falls short of the full clone set. An unresolved V gene accounts for under half of the shortfall where checked; the remainder is of unknown origin. The sample contains 110,000 to 150,000 clones, nearly 95% of them found a single time. Together, the top ten hold roughly 1.4% of the sample. As to this clone: Which antigen it targets is not known. No base quality information exists; no much larger clone differs at one position.

Recombination connected TRBV5-6 to TRBJ2-3, and TRBD2 aligns with 9 junction nucleotides. This sequence originates from a human donor with melanoma. The DNA is TGTGCCAGCAGCTTCTTCAACCAGCGGGGGGTGATAGATACGCAGTATTTT. It is translated as CASSFFNQRGVIDTQYF. Reference TRBV5-6 and TRBJ2-3 genes cover what lies past the CDR3, so the full variable domain is DAGVTQSPTHLIKTRGQQVTLRCSPKSGHDTVSWYQQALGQGPQFIFQYYEEEERQRGNFPDRFSGHQFPNYSSELNVNALLLGDSALYLCASSFFNQRGVIDTQYFGPGTRLTVL.